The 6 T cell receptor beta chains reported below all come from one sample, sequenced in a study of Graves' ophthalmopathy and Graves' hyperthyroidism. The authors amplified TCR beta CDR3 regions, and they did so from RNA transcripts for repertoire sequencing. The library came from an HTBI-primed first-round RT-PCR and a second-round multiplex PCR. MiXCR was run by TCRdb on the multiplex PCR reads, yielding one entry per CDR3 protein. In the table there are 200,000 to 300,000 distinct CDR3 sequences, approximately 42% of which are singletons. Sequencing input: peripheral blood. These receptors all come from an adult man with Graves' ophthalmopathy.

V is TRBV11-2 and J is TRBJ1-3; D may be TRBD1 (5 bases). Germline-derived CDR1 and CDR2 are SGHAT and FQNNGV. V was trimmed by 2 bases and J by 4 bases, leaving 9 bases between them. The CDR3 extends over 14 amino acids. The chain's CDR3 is CASSLSGQGNTIYF. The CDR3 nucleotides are TGTGCCAGCAGCTTATCAGGGCAAGGAAACACCATATATTTT. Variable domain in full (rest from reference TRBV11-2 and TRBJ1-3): EAGVAQSPRYKIIEKRQSVAFWCNPISGHATLYWYQQILGQGPKLLIQFQNNGVVDDSQLPKDRFSAERLKGVDSTLKIQPAKLEDSAVYLCASSLSGQGNTIYFGEGSWLTVV.

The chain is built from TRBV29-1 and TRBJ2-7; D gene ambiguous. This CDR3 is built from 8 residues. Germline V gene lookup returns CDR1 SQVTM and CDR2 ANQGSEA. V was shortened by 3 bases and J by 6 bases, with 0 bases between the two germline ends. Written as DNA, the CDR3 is TGCAGCGTTGACGAGCAGTACTTC. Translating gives CSVDEQYF.

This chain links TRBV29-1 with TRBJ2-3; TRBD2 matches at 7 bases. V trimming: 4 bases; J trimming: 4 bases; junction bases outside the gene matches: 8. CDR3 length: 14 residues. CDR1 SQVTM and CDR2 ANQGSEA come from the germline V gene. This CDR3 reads CSVVYGRQADTQYF. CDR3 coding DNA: TGCAGCGTTGTGTACGGGAGGCAGGCAGATACGCAGTATTTT.

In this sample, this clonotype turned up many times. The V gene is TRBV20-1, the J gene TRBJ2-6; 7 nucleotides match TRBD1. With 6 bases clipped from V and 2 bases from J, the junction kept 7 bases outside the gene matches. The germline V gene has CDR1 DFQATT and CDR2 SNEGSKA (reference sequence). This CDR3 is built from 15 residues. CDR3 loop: CSADRQGTGANVLTF. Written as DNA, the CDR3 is TGCAGTGCCGACCGACAGGGTACTGGGGCCAACGTCCTGACTTTC.

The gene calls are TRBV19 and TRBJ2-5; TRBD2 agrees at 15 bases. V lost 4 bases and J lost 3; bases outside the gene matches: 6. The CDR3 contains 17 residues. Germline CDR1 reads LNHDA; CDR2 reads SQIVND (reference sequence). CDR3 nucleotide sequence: TGTGCCAGTAGTAAGGGACTAGCGGGAGGTGGAGAAGAGACCCAGTACTTC. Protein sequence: CASSKGLAGGGEETQYF.

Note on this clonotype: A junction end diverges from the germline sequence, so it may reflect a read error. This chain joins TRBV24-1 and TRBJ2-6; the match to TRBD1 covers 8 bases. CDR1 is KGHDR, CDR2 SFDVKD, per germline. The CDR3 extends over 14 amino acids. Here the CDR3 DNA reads TGTGCCACCAGTGACCTCACAGGGGGCAACGTCCTGACTTTC. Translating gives CATSDLTGGNVLTF.